The 28 T cell receptor beta chains presented below share a single source sample, sequenced in a study of cytomegalovirus exposure and HLA in healthy donors. 13 Jbeta primers and 60 Vbeta primers were used for the PCR. Using immunoSEQ multiplex PCR, the repertoire was profiled, and TCRdb retains in-frame clones only, with some absent. The data hold roughly 150,000 clones, with just over 70% observed a single time. Material for sequencing was PBMCs. These receptors came from a young woman in good health and CMV-seronegative.

Concerning this clone: Within the sample, other DNA sequences also encode this same CDR3. The V gene is TRBV6-1, the J gene TRBJ1-5; D perhaps matches TRBD1 (5 bases). Germline V gene sequence: CDR1 MNHNS, CDR2 SASEGT. This CDR3 is 13 amino acids long. V was shortened by 2 bases and J by 7 bases, with 9 bases between the two germline ends. CDR3 in DNA: TGTGCCAGCAGTGAACAGGGCGGCCAGCCCCAGCATTTT. It codes for CASSEQGGQPQHF.

This clone was seen only once. The chain couples TRBV27 to TRBJ1-6; D perhaps matches TRBD1 (6 bases). Germline lookup yields CDR1 MNHEY and CDR2 SMNVEV (reference sequence). V dropped 3 bases and J dropped 9 bases, with 15 bases sitting between them. The CDR3 extends over 15 amino acids. The CDR3 DNA reads as TGTGCCAGCAGTTTGTCACAGGGATTAGGTTCACCCCTCCACTTT. Translating gives CASSLSQGLGSPLHF.

This chain joins TRBV5-1 and TRBJ1-2; 8 positions agree with TRBD1. The CDR3 runs to 14 residues. The V gene's germline CDR1 is SGHRS and CDR2 YFSETQ. The J segment lost 4 bases and the V segment lost 4 bases, leaving 6 bases of the junction unmatched. CDR3: CASSPGQETYGYTF. In DNA form, the CDR3 reads TGCGCCAGCAGCCCGGGACAGGAGACCTATGGCTACACCTTC.

This chain joins TRBV6-5 and TRBJ1-6, with D maybe TRBD1 (5 bases). V was shortened by 5 bases and J by 10 bases, with 12 bases between the two germline ends. The germline CDR1 and CDR2 sequences are MNHEY and SVGAGI. The CDR3 spans 13 residues. This chain's CDR3 is CASSDLAGSPLHF. The CDR3 DNA sequence: TGTGCCAGCAGTGATCTGGCAGGGTCACCCCTCCACTTT.

This clone was counted only a few times. V usage is TRBV7-3 and J usage is TRBJ1-2, with 10 bases lining up with TRBD1. The CDR3 spans 16 residues. V shed 3 bases, J shed 7 bases, and the junction held 11 bases outside the gene matches. Germline V lookup: CDR1 SGHTA, CDR2 FQGTGA. CDR3 loop: CASSLNPGTGVSGYTF. For the CDR3, the DNA is TGTGCCAGCAGCTTGAATCCCGGGACAGGGGTCTCTGGCTACACCTTC.

This chain joins TRBV4-2 and TRBJ2-5; perhaps TRBD1 as D (6 bases). The CDR3 has 16 amino acids. Germline V gene sequence: CDR1 LGHNA, CDR2 YNFKEQ. The ends were cut back, 4 bases at V and 5 bases at J, with 20 bases in the middle. For the CDR3, the DNA is TGTGCCAGCAGCCCTAGCCGGGACACTCTTTGGGAGACCCAGTACTTC. Its translation: CASSPSRDTLWETQYF.

This sequence joins TRBV28 and TRBJ1-1; a possible D gene is TRBD1 (6 bases). The V gene lost 7 bases and the J gene lost 6 bases, with 15 bases spanning the gap. Germline assignment: CDR1 MDHEN and CDR2 SYDVKM. The CDR3 runs to 13 residues. CDR3 DNA: TGTGCCAGCACCCGGGGGGGCTTCTCTGAAGCTTTCTTT. Its protein is CASTRGGFSEAFF.

The rearrangement links TRBV5-1 to TRBJ1-2, with D tentatively TRBD1 (5 bases). V gave up 0 bases and J gave up 10 bases, with 16 bases separating them. The CDR3 has 14 residues. The germline V gene has CDR1 SGHRS and CDR2 YFSETQ. The CDR3 region has the DNA TGCGCCAGCAGCTTGGCAAGGGGCGCAGATCCCTACACCTTC. It specifies CASSLARGADPYTF.

The chain joins TRBV11-2 to TRBJ1-2, with a tentative D call TRBD1 (6 bases). This CDR3 region has 18 residues. The V and J ends lost 2 bases and 2 bases respectively, with 21 bases between them. Germline CDR1 SGHAT, CDR2 FQNNGV. The DNA of the CDR3 is TGTGCCAGCAGCTTATATCGGCCGGGAATCAGGGGAAACTATGGCTACACCTTC. Protein: CASSLYRPGIRGNYGYTF. Full variable domain (remainder filled in from reference TRBV11-2 and TRBJ1-2): EAGVAQSPRYKIIEKRQSVAFWCNPISGHATLYWYQQILGQGPKLLIQFQNNGVVDDSQLPKDRFSAERLKGVDSTLKIQPAKLEDSAVYLCASSLYRPGIRGNYGYTFGSGTRLTVV.

The chain carries TRBV18 and TRBJ2-7, with a weak D call TRBD2 (7 bases). The V end lost 6 bases, the J end lost 5 bases, and 14 bases lay between the germline ends. The CDR3 is 13 amino acids. Germline CDR1 reads KGHSH; CDR2 reads LQKENI. The CDR3 nucleotides read TGTGCCAGCTCCGAACGGGGGGACAACGAGCAGTACTTC. It translates to CASSERGDNEQYF.

The rearrangement links TRBV11-2 to TRBJ1-3; the D gene is possibly TRBD1 (5 bases). The length of the CDR3 is 16 residues. V lost 6 bases and J lost 0, with 15 bases in between. From germline, CDR1 is SGHAT and CDR2 FQNNGV. CDR3 sequence (DNA): TGTGCCAGCAGACGAGAATACAGGAGCTCTGGAAACACCATATATTTT. Translated, it gives CASRREYRSSGNTIYF. The full variable domain, in which reference TRBV11-2 and TRBJ1-3 provide the parts outside the CDR3, is EAGVAQSPRYKIIEKRQSVAFWCNPISGHATLYWYQQILGQGPKLLIQFQNNGVVDDSQLPKDRFSAERLKGVDSTLKIQPAKLEDSAVYLCASRREYRSSGNTIYFGEGSWLTVV.

This clone was seen only a few times. This rearrangement joins TRBV9 to TRBJ1-4; 8 nucleotides align to TRBD1. CDR3 length equals 13 residues. CDR1 is SGDLS and CDR2 is YYNGEE in the germline V gene. V dropped 3 bases and J dropped 10; count of bases not matched to a gene: 5. The CDR3 is CASSDPGGGKLFF. The CDR3 DNA sequence: TGTGCCAGCAGCGACCCAGGGGGCGGAAAACTGTTTTTT.

This rearrangement joins TRBV11-2 to TRBJ2-7; 10 nucleotides line up with TRBD1. The V gene end was trimmed by 3 bases and the J gene end by 0 bases; junction bases not matched to a gene: 11. The V gene's germline CDR1 is SGHAT and CDR2 FQNNGV. The CDR3 is 18 amino acids. The CDR3, as DNA: TGTGCCAGCAGCTTCCCTCCCGGGACAGGGGCGAGCTCCTACGAGCAGTACTTC. The encoded protein is CASSFPPGTGASSYEQYF.

This chain links TRBV28 with TRBJ2-3; 9 nucleotides align to TRBD1. This CDR3 is built from 15 residues. CDR1 and CDR2 (germline): MDHEN, SYDVKM. V lost 7 bases, J lost 3 bases, and 8 bases stayed unmatched. The CDR3 loop is CASKNYRGPTDTQYF. DNA for the CDR3: TGTGCCAGCAAGAACTACAGGGGGCCTACAGATACGCAGTATTTT.

In this sample, this clone turned up once. The chain has TRBV19 and TRBJ1-6; 9 positions match TRBD1. Germline V gene data show CDR1 as LNHDA and CDR2 as SQIVND (reference sequence). The length of the CDR3 is 19 residues. V was clipped by 0 bases and J by 7 bases; unmatched bases: 13. The CDR3 DNA follows: TGTGCCAGTAGTATAGACCAGGACAGGGGCGATATTTGGAATTCACCCCTCCACTTT. It encodes CASSIDQDRGDIWNSPLHF.

This clone was picked up a small number of times. The genes are TRBV6-5 and TRBJ1-1; weak D call: TRBD1 (6 bases). This CDR3 contains 13 residues. V gave up 8 bases and J gave up 5 bases, with 15 bases separating them. Germline V gene lookup returns CDR1 MNHEY and CDR2 SVGAGI. CDR3 bases: TGTGCCAGCCGAAGAGCGGGGGCAACTGAAGCTTTCTTT. It yields the protein CASRRAGATEAFF.

The chain couples TRBV19 to TRBJ1-2; D is uncertain. CDR1 and CDR2 from the germline V gene are LNHDA and SQIVND (reference sequence). V dropped 2 bases and J dropped 0 bases, with 13 bases sitting between them. This CDR3 is 16 amino acids long. The CDR3 here is CASSIPRGLSNYGYTF. Here the CDR3 DNA reads TGTGCCAGTAGTATACCTCGAGGTCTTTCTAACTATGGCTACACCTTC. Drawing the rest from reference TRBV19 and TRBJ1-2, the complete variable domain is DGGITQSPKYLFRKEGQNVTLSCEQNLNHDAMYWYRQDPGQGLRLIYYSQIVNDFQKGDIAEGYSVSREKKESFPLTVTSAQKNPTAFYLCASSIPRGLSNYGYTFGSGTRLTVV.

The V gene is TRBV30, the J gene TRBJ2-3, with D maybe TRBD2 (5 bases). In germline, CDR1 is GTSNPN, CDR2 SVGIG (reference sequence). V lost 1 base to trimming and J lost 3 bases, with 11 bases between them. The CDR3 runs 14 residues. The CDR3 is CAWSEPLVTDTQYF. The CDR3 DNA follows: TGTGCCTGGAGTGAACCACTAGTAACAGATACGCAGTATTTT.

This clone was seen only a few times. V and J are TRBV5-1 and TRBJ2-3; no definite D call. V dropped 0 bases and J dropped 0 bases, with 5 bases sitting between them. CDR3 size: 14 residues. Germline CDR1 SGHRS, CDR2 YFSETQ. The CDR3 DNA sequence: TGCGCCAGCAGCTTGGGTGAGAGCACAGATACGCAGTATTTT. It translates to CASSLGESTDTQYF.

This sequence joins TRBV6-5 and TRBJ1-5, with a possible D match to TRBD1 (5 bases). Germline V gene sequence: CDR1 MNHEY, CDR2 SVGAGI. V shed 5 bases and J shed 9 bases, with 8 bases lying between them. CDR3 size: 11 residues. The CDR3 DNA sequence: TGTGCCAGCAGTATGGGGGGGCCCCAGCATTTT. Translated, it gives CASSMGGPQHF.

V usage is TRBV2 and J usage is TRBJ2-7; 10 nucleotides line up with TRBD2. Germline-derived CDR1 and CDR2 are SNHLY and FYNNEI. Trimming cost V 10 bases and J 0 bases; bases outside gene matches: 12. The CDR3 runs to 16 residues. The chain's CDR3 is CATLIEGTSVSYEQYF. CDR3 DNA sequence: TGTGCCACCTTAATTGAAGGGACTAGCGTCTCCTACGAGCAGTACTTC.

This clone was seen more than once but under ten times. The gene calls are TRBV5-1 and TRBJ2-1; 9 bases line up with TRBD1. This CDR3 contains 14 residues. CDR1 is SGHRS and CDR2 is YFSETQ in the germline V gene. The ends lost 3 bases at V and 9 bases at J; junction bases unmatched: 7. The CDR3 DNA is TGCGCCAGCAGCTCTGACAGGGGGTTTAGTGAGCAGTTCTTC. Encoded protein: CASSSDRGFSEQFF.

This clone was seen a single time. V usage is TRBV10-3 and J usage is TRBJ1-5; D perhaps matches TRBD1 (5 bases). Germline V gives CDR1 ENHRY, CDR2 SYGVKD. The CDR3 loop spans 15 amino acids. V lost 9 bases and J lost 1, with 16 bases in between. CDR3 nucleotide sequence: TGTGCCATAAGATCAGGGTTTGAAAGCAATCAGCCCCAGCATTTT. Translating gives CAIRSGFESNQPQHF.

Concerning this clone: Relative to the germline gene, one junction end is altered; a read error may explain this. This rearrangement joins TRBV7-9 to TRBJ2-5; 9 nucleotides agree with TRBD1. This CDR3 has 17 residues. In germline, CDR1 is SEHNR, CDR2 FQNEAQ (reference sequence). The CDR3 loop reads CSSSLARTGVSGETQYF. The DNA of the CDR3 is TGTTCCAGCAGCTTAGCCAGGACAGGGGTTTCTGGAGAGACCCAGTACTTC. The variable domain in full, completed from reference TRBV7-9 and TRBJ2-5, reads DTGVSQNPRHKITKRGQNVTFRCDPISEHNRLYWYRQTLGQGPEFLTYFQNEAQLEKSRLLSDRFSAERPKGSFSTLEIQRTEQGDSAMYLCSSSLARTGVSGETQYFGPGTRLLVL.

V usage is TRBV5-1 and J usage is TRBJ2-5; TRBD2 matches 8 bases. The CDR3 contains 15 residues. J lost 7 bases, V lost 1 base, and 9 bases had no gene match. Germline values: CDR1 SGHRS, CDR2 YFSETQ. CDR3 sequence (DNA): TGCGCCAGCAGCTTGTACGGGAGGGCCAGAGGGACCCAGTACTTC. Translation: CASSLYGRARGTQYF.

The V gene is TRBV7-2, the J gene TRBJ2-5; 9 bases fit TRBD1. The CDR3 loop spans 15 amino acids. The trim removed 1 base at V and 3 bases at J, leaving 3 bases unmatched. Per the germline V gene, CDR1 is SGHTA and CDR2 is FQGNSA. The CDR3 loop is CASSLVQGAEETQYF. CDR3 in DNA: TGTGCCAGCAGCTTAGTACAGGGGGCAGAAGAGACCCAGTACTTC.

The chain couples TRBV9 to TRBJ2-3; TRBD2 matches 11 bases. Germline CDR1 and CDR2: SGDLS and YYNGEE. The CDR3 loop spans 17 amino acids. The V segment lost 4 bases and the J segment 2 bases; nucleotides outside the gene matches: 9. The CDR3 DNA follows: TGTGCCAGCAGCCTAGAGGGGACTAGCGGAATCACAGATACGCAGTATTTT. This codes for CASSLEGTSGITDTQYF.

Only a few counts were recorded for this clone. V gene TRBV5-6 combines with J gene TRBJ2-5, with TRBD2 matching 11 bases. CDR1 and CDR2 (germline): SGHDT, YYEEEE. Trimming took 2 bases from V and 5 from J; bases not matched to a gene: 8. The CDR3 spans 16 residues. The CDR3 protein is CASSFILAGGEETQYF. CDR3 sequence (DNA): TGTGCCAGCAGCTTCATTCTAGCGGGAGGTGAGGAGACCCAGTACTTC.